One TCR beta chain is described in this entry. The antigen is not known. These data belong to a study of T-cell memory formation after mild COVID-19. Study-wide context: Among the donors, TCR clusters were largely specific to each donor. Study-wide results and caveats: CD4+ contracting clones were found mainly in CM and EM, and CD8+ ones in EMRA. The pre-infection memory compartment contained some responding clones, suggesting cross-reactive memory joined. Clones that got smaller from day 15 to 85 had even CD4/CD8, while clones growing later tipped toward CD4+.

Trimming took off 1 base at V and 6 bases at J, with 11 bases between the two ends. From germline, CDR1 is KGHDR and CDR2 SFDVKD. This CDR3 is 14 amino acids long. One entry per CDR3 protein results from TCRdb running MiXCR on the 5' RACE reads. Of 140,000 to 150,000 distinct CDR3 sequences in the sample, around 5.8% were seen once. This chain joins TRBV24-1 and TRBJ1-2; TRBD1 might be the D (6 bases). This clonotype was sampled from an adult woman who had mild COVID-19 (a few samples of this study predate the infection). Cell type and time point are not known. The material sequenced was PBMCs or a T cell subset sorted from them (not recorded which). Here the CDR3 DNA reads TGTGCCACCAGTGATTTACACAGGGACCATGGCTACACCTTC. Amino acid sequence: CATSDLHRDHGYTF.